These 2 T cell receptor beta chains were all obtained from the same sample, sequenced in a study of blood T cell repertoires in COVID-19. Profiled with immunoSEQ multiplex PCR; TCRdb holds only in-frame clones, not every one. The table lists approximately 150,000 clones, around 84% of them singletons. Sequencing used PBMCs or T cells enriched from blood (not recorded which). The receptors were sampled from a man in his fifties who had recovered from COVID-19.

The V gene is TRBV19, the J gene TRBJ1-1, with 10 nucleotides matching TRBD1. CDR1 and CDR2 (germline): LNHDA, SQIVND (reference sequence). V dropped 5 bases and J dropped 5; count of bases not matched to a gene: 11. This CDR3 is built from 16 residues. As DNA, the CDR3 is TGTGCCAGTAGTGTACCGACAGGGGGCAGGTATACTGAAGCTTTCTTT. Protein product: CASSVPTGGRYTEAFF.

The V gene is TRBV5-1, the J gene TRBJ2-6, with a possible D match to TRBD1 (5 bases). The CDR3 has 17 amino acids. Trimming left V 2 bases short and J 0 bases short, with 12 bases between. Germline CDR1 and CDR2: SGHRS and YFSETQ. For the CDR3, the DNA is TGCGCCAGCAGCTTTACAACAGGCGCCTCTGGGGCCAACGTCCTGACTTTC. Translation gives CASSFTTGASGANVLTF.